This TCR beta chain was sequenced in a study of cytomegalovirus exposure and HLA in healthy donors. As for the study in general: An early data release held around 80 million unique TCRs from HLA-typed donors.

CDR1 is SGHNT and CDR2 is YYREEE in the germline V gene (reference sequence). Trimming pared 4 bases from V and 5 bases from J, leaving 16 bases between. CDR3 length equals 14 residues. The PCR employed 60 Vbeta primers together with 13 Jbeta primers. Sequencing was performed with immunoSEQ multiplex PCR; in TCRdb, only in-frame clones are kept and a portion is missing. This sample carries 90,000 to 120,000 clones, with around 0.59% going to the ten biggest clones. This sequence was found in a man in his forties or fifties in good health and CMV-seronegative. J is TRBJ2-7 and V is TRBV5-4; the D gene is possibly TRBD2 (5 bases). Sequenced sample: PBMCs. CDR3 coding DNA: TGTGCCAGCAGCCCGGACTCCTACGGGAACGAGCAGTACTTC. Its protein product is CASSPDSYGNEQYF.